These 11 T cell receptor beta chains originate from one sample sequenced in a study of cytomegalovirus exposure and HLA in healthy donors. The primer mix had 60 Vbeta and 13 Jbeta primers. Some clones are missing from TCRdb's copy, which holds only in-frame ones; the method was immunoSEQ multiplex PCR. Of 100,000 to 120,000 clones in the sample, 83% were seen once. The source material was PBMCs. The receptors stem from a man between 18 and 29 years old in good health and CMV-seronegative.

The CDR3 nucleotides are TGTGCCAGCAGCTATCAGGGGGCACGTGGCAATGAGCAGTTCTTC. This sequence encodes CASSYQGARGNEQFF. V gene TRBV7-2 combines with J gene TRBJ2-1, with 8 positions matching TRBD1. The CDR3 spans 15 residues. V dropped 4 bases and J dropped 6; count of bases not matched to a gene: 8. CDR1 is SGHTA, CDR2 FQGNSA, per germline.

The chain carries TRBV2 and TRBJ2-1; maybe TRBD2 (5 bases). The CDR3 extends over 15 amino acids. Trimming stripped 1 base from V and 7 bases from J, with 14 bases between. Germline V gene data show CDR1 as SNHLY and CDR2 as FYNNEI. The CDR3 loop is CASSEDVGAWNEQFF. The CDR3 coding sequence is TGTGCCAGCAGTGAAGATGTGGGAGCGTGGAATGAGCAGTTCTTC.

The chain combines TRBV29-1 with TRBJ1-1, with TRBD1 as a possible D gene (5 bases). The CDR3 loop spans 13 amino acids. Germline V gene sequence: CDR1 SQVTM, CDR2 ANQGSEA. Between the trimmed V and J ends, which lost 5 bases and 4 bases, there was a span of 14 bases. As DNA, the CDR3 is TGCAGCGTTTGGTTAACTGGGGCCACTGAAGCTTTCTTT. This sequence encodes CSVWLTGATEAFF. The whole variable domain, filled in from reference TRBV29-1 and TRBJ1-1, reads SAVISQKPSRDICQRGTSLTIQCQVDSQVTMMFWYRQQPGQSLTLIATANQGSEATYESGFVIDKFPISRPNLTFSTLTVSNMSPEDSSIYLCSVWLTGATEAFFGQGTRLTVV.

The rearrangement joins TRBV29-1 to TRBJ1-4, with a weak D call TRBD1 (5 bases). This CDR3 contains 12 residues. Per the germline V gene, CDR1 is SQVTM and CDR2 is ANQGSEA. The V end lost 7 bases, the J end lost 3 bases, and 9 bases lay between the germline ends. Here the CDR3 DNA reads TGCAGCGCCCGGGGGGCTAATGAAAAACTGTTTTTT. Translating gives CSARGANEKLFF. The full variable domain, its missing parts supplied by reference TRBV29-1 and TRBJ1-4, is SAVISQKPSRDICQRGTSLTIQCQVDSQVTMMFWYRQQPGQSLTLIATANQGSEATYESGFVIDKFPISRPNLTFSTLTVSNMSPEDSSIYLCSARGANEKLFFGSGTQLSVL.

V is TRBV7-8 and J is TRBJ2-1; D gene uncertain. This CDR3 has 15 amino acids. The ends were cut back, 5 bases at V and 10 bases at J, with 21 bases in the middle. The germline gives CDR1 SGHVS, CDR2 FQNEAQ. The CDR3 spells CASSPWRLVSREQFF. The CDR3, as DNA: TGTGCCAGCAGCCCATGGCGGCTAGTGAGTCGGGAGCAGTTCTTC. The full variable domain, completed using reference TRBV7-8 and TRBJ2-1, is GAGVSQSPRYKVAKRGQDVALRCDPISGHVSLFWYQQALGQGPEFLTYFQNEAQLDKSGLPSDRFFAERPEGSVSTLKIQRTQQEDSAVYLCASSPWRLVSREQFFGPGTRLTVL.

The gene calls are TRBV11-2 and TRBJ1-1; no clear D. Trimming shortened V by 1 base and J by 5 bases, and 5 bases separated the two germline ends. The CDR3 has 12 residues. Germline V gives CDR1 SGHAT, CDR2 FQNNGV. The CDR3 loop reads CASSLVLTEAFF. The CDR3 region has the DNA TGTGCCAGCAGCTTAGTCCTTACTGAAGCTTTCTTT.

The chain joins TRBV27 to TRBJ2-3; D remains unclear. V dropped 7 bases and J dropped 2 bases, with 13 bases sitting between them. Per germline, CDR1 MNHEY and CDR2 SMNVEV (reference sequence). The CDR3 runs 14 residues. DNA for the CDR3: TGTGCCAGCACGGGTCCCCAGTACACAGATACGCAGTATTTT. It yields the protein CASTGPQYTDTQYF.

This clone was recorded once. The chain recombines TRBV19 with TRBJ1-5, with D unresolved. Trimming stripped 1 base from V and 5 bases from J, with 6 bases between. Looked up from germline, CDR1 is LNHDA and CDR2 is SQIVND (reference sequence). The CDR3 spans 13 residues. The CDR3 region has the DNA TGTGCCAGTAGTATAGCCCGGGATCAGCCCCAGCATTTT. Its protein is CASSIARDQPQHF.

This clone has only one observation. V gene TRBV7-6 combines with J gene TRBJ1-1; possible D gene TRBD1, 5 bases. Germline V lookup: CDR1 SGHVS, CDR2 FNYEAQ. There are 16 residues in the CDR3. V lost 5 bases, J lost 0 bases, and 16 bases lay in between. The CDR3 sequence: CASSQGVGRLNTEAFF. The CDR3 DNA sequence: TGTGCCAGCAGCCAAGGGGTGGGCAGATTGAACACTGAAGCTTTCTTT.

The chain combines TRBV30 with TRBJ2-1, with 7 bases aligning to TRBD2. This CDR3 contains 15 residues. V trimming: 0 bases; J trimming: 3 bases; junction bases outside the gene matches: 5. Germline V gene sequence: CDR1 GTSNPN, CDR2 SVGIG (reference sequence). CDR3 DNA: TGTGCCTGGAGTGTACGCAGCGGGGTCTACAATGAGCAGTTCTTC. Its translation is CAWSVRSGVYNEQFF.

The rearrangement links TRBV4-1 to TRBJ2-2; perhaps TRBD2 as D (6 bases). The CDR3 loop spans 16 amino acids. The V end lost 3 bases, the J end lost 5 bases, and 16 bases lay between the germline ends. Germline CDR1 and CDR2: MGHRA and YSYEKL. CDR3 residues: CASSHSGLSRTGELFF. The CDR3 coding sequence is TGCGCCAGCAGCCATTCGGGACTCTCGAGGACCGGGGAGCTGTTTTTT.